One T cell receptor beta chain is described in this entry. The data were obtained in a study of blood T cell repertoires in COVID-19. Study overall: COVID-19 samples from acute and convalescent phases originated in the United States, Italy and Spain. PBMCs, B-cell-depleted T cells, or T cells provided the cDNA or gDNA that made up the material.

The CDR3 has 14 residues. V shed 4 bases, J shed 3 bases, and the junction held 2 bases outside the gene matches. CDR1 is MGHRA and CDR2 is YSYEKL in the germline V gene. Per the original data handling: Nucleated cell counts were estimated from reference gene primer amplification. The assay was immunoSEQ multiplex PCR, and TCRdb's table has in-frame clones only and misses some. V, J and clone size derive from that table, while D and trimming were established from the DNA sequence. The sample lists 150,000 or so clones, 80% to 90% occurring once. The source of this sequence is a man aged 55-75 years with acute or convalescent COVID-19. The chain combines TRBV4-1 with TRBJ2-2, with TRBD1 matching 7 bases. Sequencing was done on a sample of peripheral blood. This CDR3 reads CASSRDSYTGELFF. CDR3 DNA: TGCGCCAGCAGCCGGGACAGTTACACCGGGGAGCTGTTTTTT.